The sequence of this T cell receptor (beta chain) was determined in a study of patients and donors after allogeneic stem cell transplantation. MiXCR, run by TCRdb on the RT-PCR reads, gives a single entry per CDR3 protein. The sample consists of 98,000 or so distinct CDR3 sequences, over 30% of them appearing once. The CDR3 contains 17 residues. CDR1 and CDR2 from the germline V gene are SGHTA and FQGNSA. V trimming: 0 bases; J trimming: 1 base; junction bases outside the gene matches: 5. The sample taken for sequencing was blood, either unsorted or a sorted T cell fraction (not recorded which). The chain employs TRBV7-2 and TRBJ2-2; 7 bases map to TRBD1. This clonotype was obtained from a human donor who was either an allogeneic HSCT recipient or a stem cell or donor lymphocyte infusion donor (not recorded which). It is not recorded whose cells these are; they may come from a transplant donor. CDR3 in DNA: TGTGCCAGCAGCTTAGCAGGGTGGGACAGGAACACCGGGGAGCTGTTTTTT. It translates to CASSLAGWDRNTGELFF.